The rows below give T cell receptor beta chains drawn from one sample of a study of PD-1 blockade in classical Hodgkin lymphoma. TCRdb's table, derived via immunoSEQ multiplex PCR, lists solely in-frame clones and lacks some. The table shows roughly 28,000 clones, with around 88% occurring only once. Sequencing was performed on CD8+ T cells from blood, taken at baseline. These receptors all stem from a human donor with classical Hodgkin lymphoma. Each CDR3 is given without its conserved first and last residue.

V	J	CDR3
TRBV12-2	TRBJ2-4	ASRPRDQVPSKNIQY
TRBV9	TRBJ1-2	ASSEGTVYGYT
TRBV9	TRBJ2-5	ASSVPSGKARETQY
TRBV6-1	TRBJ2-7	ASGSGAAYEQY
TRBV4-2	TRBJ2-1	ASSQDSVDEQF
TRBV5-6	TRBJ1-3	ASSGVVNTIY
TRBV27	TRBJ2-7	ASSPGTGGYEQY
TRBV5-6	TRBJ1-1	ASSLNPLAYTEAF
TRBV27	TRBJ1-4	ASTQGSSEKLF
TRBV7-9	TRBJ2-5	ASSLVGLGETQY
TRBV9	TRBJ1-4	ASSVGGATNEKLF
TRBV4-1	TRBJ1-1	ASSQADTEAF
TRBV4-1	TRBJ2-1	ASTPRGGNEQF
TRBV7-8	TRBJ2-5	ASSLGTGIQETQY
TRBV4-1	TRBJ2-5	ASSLGETQY
TRBV28	TRBJ1-3	ASSLRVRRTGNTIY
TRBV4-1	TRBJ2-1	ASSQAARSSNEQF
TRBV6-1	TRBJ2-7	ASSDWQVRTYEQY
TRBV10-2	TRBJ1-1	ASSLDGMNTEAF
TRBV9	TRBJ2-7	ASSVETGTGLYEQY
TRBV15	TRBJ2-1	ATSRGTGGEYNEQF
TRBV11-2	TRBJ2-1	ASANPSGSLEEQF
TRBV30	TRBJ1-5	AWSVTGPNQPQH
TRBV6-6	TRBJ2-3	ASSRDRGAFTDTQY
TRBV5-6	TRBJ2-7	ASSLGLRGASSYEQY
TRBV7-9	TRBJ2-3	ASSITDTQY
TRBV20-1	TRBJ2-3	SVDVNTQY
TRBV7-9	TRBJ2-3	ASSSDDSSPWDTQY
TRBV7-8	TRBJ1-4	ASRVGAWGEKLF
TRBV4-1	TRBJ2-1	ASSQERSGRVNEQF
TRBV9	TRBJ1-1	ASSAGVGSEAF
TRBV5-1	TRBJ1-3	ASSLVGRGRRTIY
TRBV9	TRBJ2-7	ASSVEGWDEQY
TRBV11-2	TRBJ2-7	ASSLDWADYEQY
TRBV27	TRBJ2-1	ASSLGTVFRNEQF
TRBV5-4	TRBJ2-2	ASSLGLGTNTGELF
TRBV10-1	TRBJ2-3	ASSVTDTQY
TRBV18	TRBJ2-5	ASSPPSTSGSWKTQY
TRBV7-5	TRBJ2-7	ASSLPLAATYEQY
TRBV6-6	TRBJ1-2	ASSYANYGYT
TRBV6-5	TRBJ1-2	ASSYGQGLLNYGYT
TRBV27	TRBJ1-2	ASSLSGGSDYGYT
TRBV19	TRBJ2-7	ASSNLEREGPYEQY
TRBV7-9	TRBJ2-3	ASSPALGTGGDTQY
TRBV12-2	TRBJ1-2	ASRFNWSPDGPYYGYT
TRBV28	TRBJ2-3	ASSTRDSSDLDTQY
TRBV9	TRBJ2-5	ASSHGTVSLEAETQY